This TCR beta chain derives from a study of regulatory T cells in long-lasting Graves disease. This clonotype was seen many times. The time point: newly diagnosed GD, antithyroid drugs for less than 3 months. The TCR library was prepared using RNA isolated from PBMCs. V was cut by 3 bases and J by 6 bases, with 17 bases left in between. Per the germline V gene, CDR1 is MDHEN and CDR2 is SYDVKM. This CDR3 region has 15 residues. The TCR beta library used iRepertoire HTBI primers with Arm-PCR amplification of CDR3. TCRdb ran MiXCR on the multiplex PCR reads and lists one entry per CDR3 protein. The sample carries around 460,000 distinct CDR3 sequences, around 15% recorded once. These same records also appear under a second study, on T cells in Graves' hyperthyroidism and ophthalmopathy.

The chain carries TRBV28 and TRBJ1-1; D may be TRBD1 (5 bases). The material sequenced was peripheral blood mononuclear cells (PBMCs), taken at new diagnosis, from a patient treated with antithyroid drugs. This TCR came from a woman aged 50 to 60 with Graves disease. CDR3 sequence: CASSLWGTRGPEAFF. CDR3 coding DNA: TGTGCCAGCAGTTTGTGGGGGACCCGGGGACCTGAAGCTTTCTTT.